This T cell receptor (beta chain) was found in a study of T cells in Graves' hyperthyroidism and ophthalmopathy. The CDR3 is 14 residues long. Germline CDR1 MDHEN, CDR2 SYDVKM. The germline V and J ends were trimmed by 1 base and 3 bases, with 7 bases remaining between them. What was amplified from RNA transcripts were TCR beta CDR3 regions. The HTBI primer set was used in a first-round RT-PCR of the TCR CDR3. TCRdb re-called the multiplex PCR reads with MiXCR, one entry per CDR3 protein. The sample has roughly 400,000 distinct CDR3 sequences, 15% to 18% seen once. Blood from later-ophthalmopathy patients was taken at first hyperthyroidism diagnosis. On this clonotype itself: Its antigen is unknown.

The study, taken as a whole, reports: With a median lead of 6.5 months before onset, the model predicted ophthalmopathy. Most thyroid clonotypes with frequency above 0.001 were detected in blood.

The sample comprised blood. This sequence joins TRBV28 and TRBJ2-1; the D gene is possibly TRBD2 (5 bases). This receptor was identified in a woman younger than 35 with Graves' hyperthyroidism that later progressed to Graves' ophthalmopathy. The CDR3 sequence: CASSLFGDYNEQFF. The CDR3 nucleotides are TGTGCCAGCAGTTTATTCGGGGACTACAATGAGCAGTTCTTC. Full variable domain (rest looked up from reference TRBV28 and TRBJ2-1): DVKVTQSSRYLVKRTGEKVFLECVQDMDHENMFWYRQDPGLGLRLIYFSYDVKMKEKGDIPEGYSVSREKKERFSLILESASTNQTSMYLCASSLFGDYNEQFFGPGTRLTVL.